The 2 T cell receptor beta chains below come from one sample, sequenced in a study of response to subunit inactivated influenza vaccine. One entry per CDR3 protein, called by TCRdb with MiXCR from the RT-PCR reads. The table has 500,000 or so distinct CDR3 sequences, 16% seen once. Source: CD4+ T cells sorted from PBMCs, taken 23 to 25 months after vaccination. The receptors originated from a man aged 50 to 69 who received an inactivated influenza vaccine.

The rearrangement links TRBV24-1 to TRBJ1-4; D remains unclear. Germline loops: CDR1 KGHDR, CDR2 SFDVKD. V lost 0 bases and J lost 10, with 5 bases in between. The CDR3 consists of 12 residues. The CDR3 region has the DNA TGTGCCACCAGTGATTTGACGGGAAAACTGTTTTTT. Its protein is CATSDLTGKLFF.

This clonotype was picked up a small number of times. V and J are TRBV5-6 and TRBJ1-6; no clear D. CDR1 and CDR2 from the germline V gene are SGHDT and YYEEEE. V lost 0 bases and J 7 bases, leaving 5 bases between the germline ends. This CDR3 comprises 13 residues. CDR3 residues: CASSLDTNSPLHF. DNA of the CDR3: TGTGCCAGCAGCTTGGACACAAATTCACCCCTCCACTTT.